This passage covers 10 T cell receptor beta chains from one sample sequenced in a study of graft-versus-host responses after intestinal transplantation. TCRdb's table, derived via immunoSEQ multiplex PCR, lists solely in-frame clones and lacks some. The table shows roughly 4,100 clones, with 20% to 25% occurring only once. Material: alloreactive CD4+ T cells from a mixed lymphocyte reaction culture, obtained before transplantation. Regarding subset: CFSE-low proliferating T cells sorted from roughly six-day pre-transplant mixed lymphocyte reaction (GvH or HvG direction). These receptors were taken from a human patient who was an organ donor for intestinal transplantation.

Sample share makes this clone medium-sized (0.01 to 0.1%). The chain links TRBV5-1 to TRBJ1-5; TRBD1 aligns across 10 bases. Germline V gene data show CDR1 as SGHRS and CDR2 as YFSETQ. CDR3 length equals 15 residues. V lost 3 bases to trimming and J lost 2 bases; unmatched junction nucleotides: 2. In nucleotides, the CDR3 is TGCGCCAGCAGCTCCGGACAGGGGGGCAATCAGCCCCAGCATTTT. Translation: CASSSGQGGNQPQHF. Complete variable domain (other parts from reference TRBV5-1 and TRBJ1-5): KAGVTQTPRYLIKTRGQQVTLSCSPISGHRSVSWYQQTPGQGLQFLFEYFSETQRNKGNFPGRFSGRQFSNSRSEMNVSTLELGDSALYLCASSSGQGGNQPQHFGDGTRLSIL.

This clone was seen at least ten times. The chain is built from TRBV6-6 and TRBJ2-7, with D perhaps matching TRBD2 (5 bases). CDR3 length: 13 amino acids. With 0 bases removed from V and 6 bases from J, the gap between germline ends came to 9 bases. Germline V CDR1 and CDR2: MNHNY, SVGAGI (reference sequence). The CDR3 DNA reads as TGTGCCAGCAGTTACTCGAGAGGGTTCGAGCAGTACGTC. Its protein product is CASSYSRGFEQYV.

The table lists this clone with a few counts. This chain's CDR3 is CASSPRVHEQYV. CDR3 nucleotide sequence: TGTGCCAGCAGCCCCAGGGTCCACGAGCAGTACGTC. The V gene is TRBV27, the J gene TRBJ2-7; a weak D match, TRBD1 (5 bases). The V end was cut by 6 bases, the J end by 5 bases, with 11 bases between. This CDR3 is built from 12 residues. Per germline, CDR1 MNHEY and CDR2 SMNVEV (reference sequence).

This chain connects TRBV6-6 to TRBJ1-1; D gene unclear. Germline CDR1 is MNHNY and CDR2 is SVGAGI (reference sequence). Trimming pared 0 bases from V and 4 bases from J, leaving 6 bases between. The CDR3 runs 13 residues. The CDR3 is CASSYSVSTEAFF. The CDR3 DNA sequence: TGTGCCAGCAGTTACTCAGTGAGCACTGAAGCTTTCTTT.

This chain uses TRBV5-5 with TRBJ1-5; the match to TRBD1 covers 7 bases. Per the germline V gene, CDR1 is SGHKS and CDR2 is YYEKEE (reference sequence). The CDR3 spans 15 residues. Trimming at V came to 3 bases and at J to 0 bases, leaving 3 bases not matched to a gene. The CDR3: CASSSGTDSNQPQHF. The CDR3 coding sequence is TGTGCCAGCAGCTCCGGGACAGATAGCAATCAGCCCCAGCATTTT.

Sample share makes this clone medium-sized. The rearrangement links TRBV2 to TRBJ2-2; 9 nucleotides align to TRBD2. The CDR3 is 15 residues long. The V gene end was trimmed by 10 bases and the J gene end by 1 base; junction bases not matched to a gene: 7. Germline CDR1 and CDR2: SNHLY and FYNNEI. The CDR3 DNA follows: TGTGCCACCCGCGGGAGGGGCAGGAACACCGGGGAGCTGTTTTTT. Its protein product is CATRGRGRNTGELFF.

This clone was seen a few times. In DNA form, the CDR3 reads TGTGCCAGCAGTTTAAGTGCGGGGTTGAATACGCAGTATTTT. Amino acid sequence: CASSLSAGLNTQYF. The chain uses TRBV27 and TRBJ2-3; D might be TRBD2 (6 bases). Trimming took 2 bases from V and 7 from J, leaving 13 bases between them. From germline, CDR1 is MNHEY and CDR2 SMNVEV (reference sequence). The CDR3 is 14 amino acids.

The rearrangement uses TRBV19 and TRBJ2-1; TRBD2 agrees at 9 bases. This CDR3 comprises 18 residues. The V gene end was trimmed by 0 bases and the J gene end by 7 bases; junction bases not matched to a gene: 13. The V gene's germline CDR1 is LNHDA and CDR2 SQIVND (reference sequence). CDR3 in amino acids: CASSIDFASGVVFNEQFF. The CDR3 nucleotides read TGTGCCAGTAGTATAGATTTTGCTAGCGGGGTAGTTTTTAATGAGCAGTTCTTC. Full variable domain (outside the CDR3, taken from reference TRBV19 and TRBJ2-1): DGGITQSPKYLFRKEGQNVTLSCEQNLNHDAMYWYRQDPGQGLRLIYYSQIVNDFQKGDIAEGYSVSREKKESFPLTVTSAQKNPTAFYLCASSIDFASGVVFNEQFFGPGTRLTVL.

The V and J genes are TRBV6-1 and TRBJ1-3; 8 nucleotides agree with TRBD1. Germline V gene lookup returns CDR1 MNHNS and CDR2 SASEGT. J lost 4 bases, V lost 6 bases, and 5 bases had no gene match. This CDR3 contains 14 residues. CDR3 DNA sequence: TGTGCCAGCAGAGCCCGACAGGGGGGAAACACCATATATTTT. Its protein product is CASRARQGGNTIYF.

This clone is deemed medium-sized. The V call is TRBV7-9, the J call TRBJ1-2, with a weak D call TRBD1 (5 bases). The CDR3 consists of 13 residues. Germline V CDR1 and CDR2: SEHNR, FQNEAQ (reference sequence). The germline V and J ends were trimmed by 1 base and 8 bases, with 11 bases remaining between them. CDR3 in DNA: TGTGCCAGCAGCTTAGTGCAGGGCGACGGCTACACCTTC. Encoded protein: CASSLVQGDGYTF.